The 32 T cell receptor beta chains below come from one sample, sequenced in a study of STAT5B mutations in CD4+ large granular lymphocyte leukemia (dated by TCRdb to 2022 to 2024). Library creation used the immunoSEQ multiplex PCR assay. In its TCRdb copy, this immuneACCESS table keeps in-frame sequences only and misses some clones. Where compared with another copy, unresolved V genes explain less than half of these, and the others have no known cause. The sample includes roughly 32,000 clones, with around nine tenths observed a single time. Around 0.41% of the sample rests with the top ten. Sample: CD4+ T cells from blood buffy coats. These receptors were taken from a human donor in good health.

The chain carries TRBV7-3 and TRBJ2-5; maybe TRBD1 (6 bases). Trimming stripped 3 bases from V and 1 base from J, with 6 bases between. This CDR3 contains 13 residues. Germline V lookup: CDR1 SGHTA, CDR2 FQGTGA. The CDR3 DNA reads as TGTGCCAGCAGCTTGGACAGCCAAGAGACCCAGTACTTC. This encodes CASSLDSQETQYF.

This chain links TRBV15 with TRBJ2-5; 8 bases align to TRBD1. The CDR3 runs 16 residues. Trimming at V came to 5 bases and at J to 1 base, leaving 9 bases not matched to a gene. Germline loops: CDR1 LNHNV, CDR2 YYDKDF (reference sequence). The CDR3 coding sequence is TGTGCCACCAGCTTACGGACAGGGAACGGCCAAGAGACCCAGTACTTC. It specifies CATSLRTGNGQETQYF.

This sequence joins TRBV6-5 and TRBJ2-7, with D possibly matching TRBD1 (5 bases). The CDR3 totals 15 residues. Trimming stripped 0 bases from V and 3 bases from J, with 12 bases between. Germline-derived CDR1 and CDR2 are MNHEY and SVGAGI. The CDR3 region has the DNA TGTGCCAGCAGTTACTCGACACAGGCGATCTACGAGCAGTACTTC. As protein: CASSYSTQAIYEQYF.

The chain carries TRBV11-2 and TRBJ2-2; 8 bases are a match to TRBD2. Germline CDR1 reads SGHAT; CDR2 reads FQNNGV. V shed 5 bases, J shed 1 base, and the junction held 9 bases outside the gene matches. The CDR3 consists of 17 residues. The CDR3 nucleotides are TGTGCCAGCAGCCGGCGGGAAAGCGGGAGGAACACCGGGGAGCTGTTTTTT. This translates into CASSRRESGRNTGELFF.

This chain joins TRBV10-3 and TRBJ1-3, with D perhaps matching TRBD1 (6 bases). The J call may be in error: the DNA end matches TRBJ2-2 better. The CDR3 consists of 16 residues. CDR1 and CDR2 from the germline V gene are ENHRY and SYGVKD. CDR3: CAISGGTSANTGELFF. The CDR3 bases are TGTGCCATCAGTGGGGGGACATCGGCGAACACCGGGGAGCTGTTTTTT.

The CDR3 is CASGRGASGTYEQYF. For the CDR3, the DNA is TGTGCCAGCGGGAGGGGGGCTAGCGGGACCTACGAGCAGTACTTC. The chain recombines TRBV7-2 with TRBJ2-7; TRBD2 matches at 9 bases. The CDR3 spans 15 residues. CDR1 and CDR2 from the germline V gene are SGHTA and FQGNSA. V shed 8 bases, J shed 2 bases, and the junction held 10 bases outside the gene matches.

The chain is built from TRBV4-1 and TRBJ2-3; 7 bases are shared with TRBD2. The CDR3 has 16 amino acids. J was trimmed by 0 bases and V by 4 bases; bases with no gene match: 7. Germline loops: CDR1 MGHRA, CDR2 YSYEKL. The CDR3 coding sequence is TGCGCCAGCAGCCGAAAACTAGCGACGAGCACAGATACGCAGTATTTT. It specifies CASSRKLATSTDTQYF.

The rearrangement links TRBV19 to TRBJ1-1; the D gene is possibly TRBD1 (5 bases). The CDR3 is made up of 15 amino acids. V was trimmed by 7 bases and J by 3 bases, leaving 18 bases between them. CDR1 and CDR2 from the germline V gene are LNHDA and SQIVND (reference sequence). The CDR3 sequence: CASTPPGGTYTEAFF. CDR3 nucleotide sequence: TGTGCCAGTACCCCCCCGGGGGGGACGTACACTGAAGCTTTCTTT. The full variable domain, completed using reference TRBV19 and TRBJ1-1, is DGGITQSPKYLFRKEGQNVTLSCEQNLNHDAMYWYRQDPGQGLRLIYYSQIVNDFQKGDIAEGYSVSREKKESFPLTVTSAQKNPTAFYLCASTPPGGTYTEAFFGQGTRLTVV.

This chain connects TRBV28 to TRBJ2-2; possible D gene TRBD2, 6 bases. Trimming left V 3 bases short and J 0 bases short, with 23 bases between. Germline V gives CDR1 MDHEN, CDR2 SYDVKM. The CDR3 runs to 20 residues. CDR3 amino acids: CASSFVTRQTGGPNTGELFF. CDR3 in DNA: TGTGCCAGCAGTTTTGTGACGCGCCAAACCGGGGGTCCGAACACCGGGGAGCTGTTTTTT. Looking up the rest from reference TRBV28 and TRBJ2-2 gives the full variable domain: DVKVTQSSRYLVKRTGEKVFLECVQDMDHENMFWYRQDPGLGLRLIYFSYDVKMKEKGDIPEGYSVSREKKERFSLILESASTNQTSMYLCASSFVTRQTGGPNTGELFFGEGSRLTVL.

This chain joins TRBV28 and TRBJ1-1, with D perhaps matching TRBD1 (5 bases). Germline assignment: CDR1 MDHEN and CDR2 SYDVKM. Trimming shortened V by 7 bases and J by 11 bases, and 20 bases separated the two germline ends. There are 13 residues in the CDR3. This CDR3 reads CASIPSGTIAAFF. The CDR3 nucleotides are TGTGCCAGCATTCCCAGCGGGACTATCGCTGCTTTCTTT.

This chain links TRBV29-1 with TRBJ2-5; 7 bases fit TRBD1. The V gene's germline CDR1 is SQVTM and CDR2 ANQGSEA. There are 12 residues in the CDR3. After removal of 8 bases from V and 6 bases from J, the junction contained 9 bases not matched to a gene. CDR3 in amino acids: CSSKGTAQTQYF. For the CDR3, the DNA is TGCAGCTCCAAAGGGACAGCGCAGACCCAGTACTTC.

The rearrangement links TRBV28 to TRBJ2-7; 7 positions agree with TRBD1. Germline trimming cut 6 bases from V and 1 base from J; bases unmatched to any gene: 6. Germline V CDR1 and CDR2: MDHEN, SYDVKM. The CDR3 is 14 residues long. This CDR3 is CASRLPGQSYEQYF. The DNA for the CDR3 is TGTGCCAGCAGACTTCCGGGACAGTCCTACGAGCAGTACTTC. Complete variable domain (other parts from reference TRBV28 and TRBJ2-7): DVKVTQSSRYLVKRTGEKVFLECVQDMDHENMFWYRQDPGLGLRLIYFSYDVKMKEKGDIPEGYSVSREKKERFSLILESASTNQTSMYLCASRLPGQSYEQYFGPGTRLTVT.

The chain is built from TRBV27 and TRBJ1-3; D ambiguous. The CDR3 runs 16 residues. Germline assignment: CDR1 MNHEY and CDR2 SMNVEV (reference sequence). Trimming removed 2 bases at V and 0 bases at J, with 11 bases between. The CDR3 region is CASSLSRGYSGNTIYF. In DNA, the CDR3 is TGTGCCAGCAGTTTAAGTCGGGGTTACTCTGGAAACACCATATATTTT.

The chain joins TRBV7-9 to TRBJ1-5; perhaps TRBD1 as D (6 bases). V lost 5 bases and J lost 0, with 17 bases in between. This CDR3 is 17 amino acids long. The V gene's germline CDR1 is SEHNR and CDR2 FQNEAQ (reference sequence). CDR3 DNA: TGTGCCAGCAGCCCGGGAAGGGGGGAGAATAGCAATCAGCCCCAGCATTTT. Residues: CASSPGRGENSNQPQHF.

The chain recombines TRBV27 with TRBJ2-1, with TRBD2 matching over 12 bases. The germline V gene encodes CDR1 MNHEY and CDR2 SMNVEV (reference sequence). The CDR3 length is 17 residues. With 4 bases clipped from V and 2 bases from J, the junction kept 6 bases outside the gene matches. The CDR3 DNA sequence: TGTGCCAGCAGTTCCCGGACTAGCGGGGTTACCTACAATGAGCAGTTCTTC. It encodes CASSSRTSGVTYNEQFF.

This clone has only one observation. The chain uses TRBV4-2 and TRBJ1-1; 7 bases align to TRBD1. Trimming took 8 bases from V and 4 from J; bases not matched to a gene: 13. Per the germline V gene, CDR1 is LGHNA and CDR2 is YNFKEQ. The CDR3 has 15 amino acids. CDR3 bases: TGTGCCAGCCGGTCCCTCACAGGGGATGGCACTGAAGCTTTCTTT. Protein product: CASRSLTGDGTEAFF.

This sequence joins TRBV28 and TRBJ2-3, with D perhaps TRBD2 (6 bases). Germline V lookup: CDR1 MDHEN, CDR2 SYDVKM. The CDR3 is 14 residues long. Trimming removed 6 bases at V and 3 bases at J, with 13 bases between. The CDR3 loop is CASSPTGRTDTQYF. The CDR3 nucleotides are TGTGCCAGCAGCCCGACCGGGAGAACAGATACGCAGTATTTT.

The chain employs TRBV28 and TRBJ1-1; D might be TRBD1 (5 bases). CDR1 is MDHEN, CDR2 SYDVKM, per germline. The V end was cut by 2 bases, the J end by 4 bases, with 11 bases between. The CDR3 is 14 amino acids. CDR3 residues: CASSLETEGTEAFF. The CDR3 DNA is TGTGCCAGCAGTTTAGAGACAGAAGGCACTGAAGCTTTCTTT.

The chain joins TRBV28 to TRBJ1-1; D remains ambiguous. V lost 1 base to trimming and J lost 5 bases, with 17 bases between them. The CDR3 runs to 16 residues. Germline V gene data show CDR1 as MDHEN and CDR2 as SYDVKM. This chain's CDR3 is CASSLSHRGVGTEAFF. The CDR3 DNA sequence: TGTGCCAGCAGTTTATCCCACCGTGGGGTCGGGACTGAAGCTTTCTTT.

The gene calls are TRBV10-3 and TRBJ2-2, with 10 bases that match TRBD2. V was pared by 6 bases and J by 6 bases, with 4 bases of the junction left unmatched. This CDR3 region has 14 residues. Germline V gene lookup returns CDR1 ENHRY and CDR2 SYGVKD. The CDR3 region is CAISQAGGAGELFF. The CDR3 DNA reads as TGTGCCATCAGCCAAGCGGGAGGGGCCGGGGAGCTGTTTTTT.

The CDR3 coding sequence is TGTGCCAGTAGTAACCGCCGTCCTGACGAGCAGTACTTC. As protein: CASSNRRPDEQYF. V is TRBV19 and J is TRBJ2-7; D unresolved. CDR1 and CDR2 (germline): LNHDA, SQIVND (reference sequence). The CDR3 runs to 13 residues. V dropped 4 bases and J dropped 5 bases, with 12 bases sitting between them.

The rearrangement links TRBV7-2 to TRBJ2-5; 9 nucleotides agree with TRBD2. Germline V gene lookup returns CDR1 SGHTA and CDR2 FQGNSA. The CDR3 runs 16 residues. The ends lost 4 bases at V and 4 bases at J; junction bases unmatched: 10. The CDR3 sequence is CASSWRIAGDRETQYF. DNA of the CDR3: TGTGCCAGCAGCTGGAGGATAGCGGGAGACAGAGAGACCCAGTACTTC.

This chain uses TRBV10-2 with TRBJ2-1, with TRBD2 matching over 10 bases. This CDR3 is 16 amino acids long. V shed 3 bases, J shed 4 bases, and the junction held 6 bases outside the gene matches. In germline, CDR1 is WSHSY, CDR2 SAAADI. The chain's CDR3 is CASSELRAGGYNEQFF. The CDR3 coding sequence is TGCGCCAGCAGTGAACTGAGAGCGGGAGGGTACAATGAGCAGTTCTTC.

There are a few counts of this clone. The chain employs TRBV13 and TRBJ2-7; 11 positions agree with TRBD1. The CDR3 runs 15 residues. Per germline, CDR1 PRHDT and CDR2 FYEKMQ (reference sequence). Trimming at V came to 4 bases and at J to 7 bases, leaving 9 bases not matched to a gene. The CDR3 DNA reads as TGTGCCAGCAGCTCCTCTCCGGGACAGGGGGGGGAGCAGTACTTC. Protein sequence: CASSSSPGQGGEQYF.

This clone was observed a single time. The CDR3 nucleotides read TGTGCCAGTAAGGCCCTCTACAATGAGCAGTTCTTC. It codes for CASKALYNEQFF. The genes are TRBV19 and TRBJ2-1; D uncertain. The CDR3 sequence is 12 residues long. CDR1 is LNHDA and CDR2 is SQIVND in the germline V gene (reference sequence). V lost 7 bases to trimming and J lost 3 bases, with 7 bases between them.

V and J are TRBV10-3 and TRBJ1-1, with D unclear. CDR3 length equals 13 residues. Trimming left V 8 bases short and J 1 base short, with 11 bases between. Germline-derived CDR1 and CDR2 are ENHRY and SYGVKD. The CDR3 reads CAILSGENTEAFF. As DNA, the CDR3 is TGTGCCATCTTATCCGGAGAGAACACTGAAGCTTTCTTT.

J is TRBJ2-5 and V is TRBV7-9; TRBD1 aligns across 7 bases. This CDR3 contains 16 residues. Germline V gene data show CDR1 as SEHNR and CDR2 as FQNEAQ (reference sequence). The trim removed 1 base at V and 2 bases at J, leaving 7 bases unmatched. CDR3 amino acids: CASSLGLHRGQETQYF. CDR3 nucleotide sequence: TGTGCCAGCAGCTTAGGACTGCACAGGGGACAAGAGACCCAGTACTTC.

The V gene is TRBV6-1, the J gene TRBJ1-2, with D possibly TRBD1 on 5 matching bases. V was clipped by 7 bases and J by 6 bases, with 21 bases between them. The germline CDR1 and CDR2 sequences are MNHNS and SASEGT. The CDR3 spans 15 residues. The DNA for the CDR3 is TGTGCCAGCACCAAGACCTGGGGCCGGTCGGATGGCTACACCTTC. It codes for CASTKTWGRSDGYTF.

The chain joins TRBV10-3 to TRBJ2-7, with 7 bases fitting TRBD2. With V trimmed by 2 bases and J by 4 bases, 5 bases remained unmatched. Germline V gene lookup returns CDR1 ENHRY and CDR2 SYGVKD. This CDR3 spans 14 amino acids. The CDR3 reads CAISEGAGAYEQYF. For the CDR3, the DNA is TGTGCCATCAGTGAGGGGGCGGGAGCGTACGAGCAGTACTTC.

The CDR3 DNA sequence: TGTGCCAGCAGTCTCCTTAGCGAGGGCGGGCAGTTCTTC. Its translation is CASSLLSEGGQFF. The rearrangement links TRBV6-4 to TRBJ2-1; tentatively, D is TRBD2 (5 bases). The V and J ends lost 5 bases and 12 bases respectively, with 17 bases between them. CDR3 length equals 13 residues. Germline V gene sequence: CDR1 MRHNA, CDR2 SNTAGT.

In DNA form, the CDR3 reads TGTGCCAGTAGTATCAACCCCGGGACAGGGTATGAAAAACTGTTTTTT. Protein product: CASSINPGTGYEKLFF. The rearrangement uses TRBV19 and TRBJ1-4, with 9 bases matching TRBD1. CDR1 is LNHDA and CDR2 is SQIVND in the germline V gene (reference sequence). With 3 bases clipped from V and 6 bases from J, the junction kept 8 bases outside the gene matches. The CDR3 covers 16 residues.

The V gene is TRBV7-3, the J gene TRBJ2-1; 11 bases are shared with TRBD2. J gave up 8 bases and V 6 bases, and 6 bases lay outside the gene matches. CDR1 is SGHTA, CDR2 FQGTGA, per germline. The CDR3 has 14 amino acids. Here the CDR3 DNA reads TGTGCCAGCAGTCCTACTAGCGGGAGTTATGAGCAGTTCTTC. This sequence encodes CASSPTSGSYEQFF.